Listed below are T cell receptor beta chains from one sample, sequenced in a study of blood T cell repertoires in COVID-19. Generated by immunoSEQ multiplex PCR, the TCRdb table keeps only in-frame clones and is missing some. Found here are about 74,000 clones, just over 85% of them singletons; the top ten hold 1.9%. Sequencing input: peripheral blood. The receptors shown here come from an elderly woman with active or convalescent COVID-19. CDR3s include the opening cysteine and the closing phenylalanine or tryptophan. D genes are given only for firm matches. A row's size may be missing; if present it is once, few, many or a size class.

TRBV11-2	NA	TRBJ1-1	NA	CASSLPLSSAFF	TGTGCCAGCAGCTTACCCCTTTCTTCGGCTTTCTTT
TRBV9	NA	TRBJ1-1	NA	CASSSQDQVTEAFF	TGTGCCAGCAGCTCCCAAGATCAGGTTACTGAAGCTTTCTTT
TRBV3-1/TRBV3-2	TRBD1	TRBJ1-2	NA	CASSQGGQGLFYTF	TGTGCCAGCAGCCAAGGGGGACAGGGCTTATTTTACACCTTC
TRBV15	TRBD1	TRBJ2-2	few	CATSRPTGGNTGELFF	TGTGCCACCAGCAGACCGACAGGGGGAAACACCGGGGAGCTGTTTTTT
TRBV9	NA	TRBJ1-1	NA	CASSPASQGGSEAFF	TGTGCCAGCAGCCCCGCCAGTCAGGGAGGTTCTGAAGCTTTCTTT
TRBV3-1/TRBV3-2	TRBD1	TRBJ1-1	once	CASSQEGGLGQGIGSNTEAFF	TGTGCCAGCAGCCAAGAGGGAGGATTGGGACAGGGGATCGGGTCGAACACTGAAGCTTTCTTT
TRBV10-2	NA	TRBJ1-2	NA	CASSTRRGPSDGYTF	TGCGCCAGCAGTACCCGAAGAGGCCCTTCCGATGGCTACACCTTC
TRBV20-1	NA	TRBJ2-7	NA	CSASLSYEQYF	TGCAGTGCTAGCCTCTCCTACGAGCAGTACTTC
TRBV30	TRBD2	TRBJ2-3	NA	CAWSSSGTGTDTQYF	TGTGCCTGGTCTTCTAGCGGGACGGGCACAGATACGCAGTATTTT
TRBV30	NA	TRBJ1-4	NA	CAWSRDFNEKLFF	TGTGCCTGGAGTAGGGACTTTAATGAAAAACTGTTTTTT
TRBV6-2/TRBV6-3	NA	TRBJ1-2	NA	CASSYWTNNYGYTF	TGTGCCAGCAGTTACTGGACAAATAACTATGGCTACACCTTC
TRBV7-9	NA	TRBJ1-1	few	CASSARGAATEAFF	TGTGCCAGCTCCGCGCGCGGAGCGGCCACTGAAGCTTTCTTT
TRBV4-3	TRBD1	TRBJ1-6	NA	CASSPSLPSAGGGSSPLHF	TGCGCCAGCAGCCCAAGTCTCCCCTCGGCAGGGGGTGGCAGTTCACCCCTCCACTTT
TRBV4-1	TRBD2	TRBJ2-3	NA	CASSQDAGRGGLDTQYF	TGCGCCAGCAGCCAAGATGCTGGGCGGGGGGGCCTAGATACGCAGTATTTT
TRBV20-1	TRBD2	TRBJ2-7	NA	CSASSGGDFYEQYF	TGCAGTGCCAGTAGCGGGGGGGACTTCTACGAGCAGTACTTC
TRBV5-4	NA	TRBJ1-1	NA	CASSFAGRTEAFF	TGTGCCAGCAGCTTCGCGGGTCGCACTGAAGCTTTCTTT
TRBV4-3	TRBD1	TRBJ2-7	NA	CASSQASDRDYEQYF	TGCGCCAGCAGCCAAGCTTCGGACAGGGACTACGAGCAGTACTTC
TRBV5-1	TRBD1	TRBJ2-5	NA	CASSLDRGPETQYF	TGCGCCAGCAGCCTAGACAGGGGGCCAGAGACCCAGTACTTC
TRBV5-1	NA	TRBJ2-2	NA	CASSSPSDGDTGELFF	TGCGCCAGCAGCTCCCCGTCCGACGGGGACACCGGGGAGCTGTTTTTT
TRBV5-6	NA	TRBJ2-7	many	CASSPPHGGEKYF	TGTGCCAGCAGCCCCCCCCATGGGGGCGAAAAGTACTTC
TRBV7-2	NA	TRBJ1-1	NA	CASSLAGANTEAFF	TGTGCCAGCAGCCTCGCAGGGGCGAACACTGAAGCTTTCTTT
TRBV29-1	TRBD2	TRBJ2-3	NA	CSVEGGSRTDTQYF	TGCAGCGTTGAGGGGGGGTCCCGCACAGATACGCAGTATTTT
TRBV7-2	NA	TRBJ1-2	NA	CANALSGSANYGYTF	TGTGCCAACGCGCTTAGTGGTTCGGCTAACTATGGCTACACCTTC
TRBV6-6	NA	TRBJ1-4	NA	CASSGSRSNEKLFF	TGTGCCAGCAGTGGGAGCAGATCTAATGAAAAACTGTTTTTT
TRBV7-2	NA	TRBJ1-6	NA	CASSLERAHGSPLHF	TGTGCCAGCAGCTTAGAGAGGGCGCACGGTTCACCCCTCCACTTT
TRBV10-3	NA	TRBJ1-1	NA	CAINDRVRRTEAFF	TGTGCCATCAACGACCGGGTCCGGAGGACTGAAGCTTTCTTT
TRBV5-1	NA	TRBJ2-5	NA	CASSLVLADGQETQYF	TGCGCCAGCAGCTTGGTATTAGCGGACGGCCAAGAGACCCAGTACTTC
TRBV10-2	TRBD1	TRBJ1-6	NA	CASTGTGGRSPLHF	TGCGCCAGCACCGGGACAGGGGGCCGTTCACCCCTCCACTTT
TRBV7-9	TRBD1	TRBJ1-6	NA	CASSQGQGDSPLHF	TGTGCCAGCAGCCAGGGACAGGGGGATTCACCCCTCCACTTT
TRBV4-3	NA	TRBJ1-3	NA	CASSQAGAAGNTIYF	TGCGCCAGCAGCCAAGCAGGGGCGGCGGGAAACACCATATATTTT
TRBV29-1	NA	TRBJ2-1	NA	CSVDYRGSYNEQFF	TGCAGCGTGGACTACAGGGGCTCCTACAATGAGCAGTTCTTC
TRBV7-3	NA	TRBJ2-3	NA	CASSLIGGFSTDTQYF	TGTGCCAGCAGCTTAATCGGCGGGTTTAGCACAGATACGCAGTATTTT
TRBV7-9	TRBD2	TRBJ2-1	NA	CASSPKKAGDHNEQFF	TGTGCCAGCAGCCCAAAGAAAGCGGGAGACCACAATGAGCAGTTCTTC
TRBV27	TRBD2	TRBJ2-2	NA	CASSPLTSGSTGELFF	TGTGCCAGCAGTCCTCTTACTAGCGGGAGCACCGGGGAGCTGTTTTTT
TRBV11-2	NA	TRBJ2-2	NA	CASSLERTGELFF	TGTGCCAGCAGCTTAGAGCGCACCGGGGAGCTGTTTTTT
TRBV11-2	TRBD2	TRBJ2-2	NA	CASSSRGGLNTGELFF	TGTGCCAGCAGCAGTCGGGGGGGACTGAACACCGGGGAGCTGTTTTTT
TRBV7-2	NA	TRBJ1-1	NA	CASSLATSWARAEAFF	TGTGCCAGCAGCTTAGCTACTTCGTGGGCACGAGCTGAAGCTTTCTTT
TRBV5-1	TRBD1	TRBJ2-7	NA	CASSWDRTYEQYF	TGCGCCAGCAGCTGGGACAGGACCTACGAGCAGTACTTC
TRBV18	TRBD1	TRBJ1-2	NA	CASSPDRANYGYTF	TGTGCCAGCTCACCAGACAGGGCCAACTATGGCTACACCTTC
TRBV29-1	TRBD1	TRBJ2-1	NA	CSARDSSAYNEQFF	TGCAGCGCCCGGGACAGTTCGGCCTACAATGAGCAGTTCTTC
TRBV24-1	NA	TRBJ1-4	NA	CATSDPPDRTLNEKLFF	TGTGCCACCAGTGACCCGCCCGACAGGACCCTTAATGAAAAACTGTTTTTT
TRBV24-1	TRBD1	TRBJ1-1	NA	CATSDSGQGRKAFF	TGTGCCACCAGTGATTCGGGACAGGGGAGGAAAGCTTTCTTT
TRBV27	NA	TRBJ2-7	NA	CASRLQGGYEQYF	TGTGCCAGCAGATTGCAGGGCGGCTACGAGCAGTACTTC
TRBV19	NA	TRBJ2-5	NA	CASSIAETQYF	TGTGCCAGTAGTATAGCGGAGACCCAGTACTTC
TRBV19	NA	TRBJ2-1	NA	CASSIDRRSEQFF	TGTGCCAGTAGTATAGACCGCCGCAGTGAGCAGTTCTTC
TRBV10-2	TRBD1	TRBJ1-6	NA	CASSVAGGSSPLHF	TGCGCCAGCAGTGTAGCAGGGGGATCCTCACCCCTCCACTTT
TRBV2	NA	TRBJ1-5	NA	CASSQGTLNQPQHF	TGTGCCAGCAGTCAGGGGACCCTCAATCAGCCCCAGCATTTT
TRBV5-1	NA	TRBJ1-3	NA	CASSLDGIAGNTIYF	TGCGCCAGCAGCTTGGACGGAATAGCCGGAAACACCATATATTTT
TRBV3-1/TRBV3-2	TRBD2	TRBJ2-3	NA	CASSQATGLAPDTQYF	TGTGCCAGCAGCCAAGCCACCGGACTAGCCCCAGATACGCAGTATTTT
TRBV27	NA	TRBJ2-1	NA	CATARASNEQFF	TGTGCCACAGCACGAGCGAGCAATGAGCAGTTCTTC
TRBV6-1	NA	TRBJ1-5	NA	CASSESGGQQPQHF	TGTGCCAGCAGTGAATCTGGAGGACAGCAGCCCCAGCATTTT
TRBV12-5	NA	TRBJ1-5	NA	CASGREPQHF	TGTGCTAGTGGTCGGGAGCCCCAGCATTTT
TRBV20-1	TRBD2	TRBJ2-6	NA	CSASDPSGGAPGANVLTF	TGCAGTGCTAGTGACCCTAGCGGGGGGGCACCTGGGGCCAACGTCCTGACTTTC
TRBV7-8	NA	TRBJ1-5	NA	CASSGSNRENQPQHF	TGTGCCAGCAGCGGGTCAAACAGGGAAAATCAGCCCCAGCATTTT
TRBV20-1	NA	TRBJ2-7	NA	CSAAHSYEQYF	TGCAGTGCGGCCCACTCCTACGAGCAGTACTTC
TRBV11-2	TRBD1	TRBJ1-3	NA	CASSLVVSGTGAGNTIYF	TGTGCCAGCAGCTTAGTGGTCTCCGGGACAGGGGCTGGAAACACCATATATTTT
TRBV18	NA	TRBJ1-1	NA	CASSPGRQLMNTEAFF	TGTGCCAGCTCACCAGGCCGACAGCTCATGAACACTGAAGCTTTCTTT